This T cell receptor beta chain emerged from a study of blood T cell dynamics during melanoma immunotherapy. Study-wide results and limits: At W3, later disease-control patients showed bifurcated PBMC repertoire changes, unlike progressors.

Sequenced by immunoSEQ multiplex PCR; TCRdb stores in-frame clones only, minus some. The repertoire includes 9,500 to 15,000 clones, 85% to 90% of them detected once, and roughly 4% sits in the top ten. Time point in this sample: week 3, after first cycle of checkpoint inhibitor. Blood was drawn before treatment and at week 3 after checkpoint blockade. At 12 weeks after first infusion, RECIST 1.1 defined response for most patients. Patients had no prior systemic cancer treatment, immunosuppressants or other active cancers. In this sample, this clone turned up once. Its antigen is currently unknown. The TCR originated in a human donor with melanoma. Here the sequenced sample was blood, taken from a patient treated with checkpoint blockade.

CDR3 sequence: CASTKSSFSNEQFF. DNA for the CDR3: TGTGCCAGCACCAAAAGCTCATTCTCCAATGAGCAGTTCTTC. The J gene is TRBJ2-1, the V gene TRBV9; the D is unclear. Germline V gives CDR1 SGDLS, CDR2 YYNGEE. This CDR3 is 14 amino acids long. V was clipped by 6 bases and J by 6 bases, with 16 bases between them. Based on the CDR3 plus reference TRBV9 and TRBJ2-1, the full variable domain is DSGVTQTPKHLITATGQRVTLRCSPRSGDLSVYWYQQSLDQGLQFLIQYYNGEERAKGNILERFSAQQFPDLHSELNLSSLELGDSALYFCASTKSSFSNEQFFGPGTRLTVL.